This is a list of T cell receptor beta chains from one sample in a study of spatial heterogeneity in lung cancer. Using its own MiXCR run on the 5' RACE reads, TCRdb lists one record per CDR3 protein. The sample yields under 35,000 distinct CDR3 sequences, about 5.2% seen once. Sequenced material: PBMCs, taken at follow-up. The receptor set was obtained from a female donor with early-stage non-small cell lung cancer. Each CDR3 is given with its conserved first and last residue. A D gene is named only where the DNA matches it firmly. Clone sizes are given selectively: once, few, many, or a class where the clone is expanded.

v_call	d_call	j_call	clone_size	cdr3_aa	cdr3_nt
TRBV7-8	-	TRBJ2-2	many	CASSGQTEGELFF	TGTGCCAGCAGCGGGCAGACGGAGGGGGAGCTGTTTTTT
TRBV2	TRBD1	TRBJ2-6	many	CASRGDRLANVLTF	TGTGCCAGCAGGGGGGACAGGTTGGCCAACGTCCTGACTTTC
TRBV7-2	-	TRBJ2-2	many	CASSFGTNTGELFF	TGTGCCAGCAGCTTCGGGACGAACACCGGGGAGCTGTTTTTT
TRBV7-8	TRBD2	TRBJ2-7	many	CASSQWIAGGQYEQYF	TGTGCCAGCAGCCAGTGGATAGCGGGGGGGCAATACGAGCAGTACTTC
TRBV20-1	-	TRBJ2-7	many	CSAQWLPEQYF	TGCAGTGCTCAGTGGCTTCCCGAGCAGTACTTC
TRBV12-3/TRBV12-4	-	TRBJ2-1	many	CASTTGRQGPYNEQFF	TGTGCCAGCACCACGGGCCGCCAGGGGCCTTACAATGAGCAGTTCTTC
TRBV19	-	TRBJ1-4	few	CASSGVHGEKLFF	TGTGCCAGTAGTGGTGTCCACGGGGAAAAACTGTTTTTT
TRBV3-1	TRBD2	TRBJ2-1	many	CASSFRTRDEQFF	TGTGCCAGCAGCTTCCGGACTAGGGATGAGCAGTTCTTC
TRBV12-3/TRBV12-4	TRBD2	TRBJ2-2	many	CASKGLAGALGELFF	TGTGCCAGCAAAGGACTAGCGGGAGCTCTCGGGGAGCTGTTTTTT
TRBV5-1	-	TRBJ2-1	-	CASSLLAGEGNEQFF	TGCGCCAGCAGCTTATTGGCAGGGGAAGGCAATGAGCAGTTCTTC
TRBV7-6	TRBD2	TRBJ2-3	few	CASRPGTSSTDTQYF	TGTGCCAGCAGACCCGGGACTAGTAGCACAGATACGCAGTATTTT
TRBV7-9	TRBD1	TRBJ2-1	few	CASSLEGARLFF	TGTGCCAGCAGCTTAGAGGGGGCTCGTCTGTTCTTC
TRBV20-1	-	TRBJ1-6	many	CSARSQGDNSPLHF	TGCAGTGCTAGAAGCCAGGGAGATAATTCACCCCTCCACTTT
TRBV4-1	-	TRBJ1-1	medium-sized	CASSQRSEENTEAFF	TGCGCCAGCAGCCAAAGATCGGAGGAGAACACTGAAGCTTTCTTT
TRBV6-5	TRBD2	TRBJ2-5	-	CASSRGGAWETQYF	TGTGCCAGCAGTCGCGGGGGGGCCTGGGAGACCCAGTACTTC
TRBV5-1	TRBD1	TRBJ2-5	few	CASHYGTGEQETQYF	TGCGCCAGCCATTACGGGACAGGGGAGCAAGAGACCCAGTACTTC
TRBV20-1	-	TRBJ2-3	many	CSARWGYTQYF	TGCAGTGCTAGATGGGGTTATACGCAGTATTTT
TRBV5-4	TRBD2	TRBJ2-1	many	CASSPRGASGRAGVYNEQFF	TGTGCCAGCAGCCCGAGAGGCGCTAGCGGGAGGGCCGGGGTTTACAATGAGCAGTTCTTC
TRBV2	-	TRBJ1-5	many	CASRGNVNQPQHF	TGTGCCAGCAGGGGGAACGTCAATCAGCCCCAGCATTTT
TRBV5-4	TRBD1	TRBJ1-2	many	CASRPGQEPNYGYTF	TGTGCCAGCAGACCAGGACAGGAGCCCAACTATGGCTACACCTTC
TRBV6-6	-	TRBJ2-7	many	CASTQGRPTYEQYF	TGTGCCAGCACCCAAGGCAGACCCACCTACGAGCAGTACTTC
TRBV6-1	TRBD1	TRBJ2-7	many	CASSEAGQPYEQYF	TGTGCCAGCAGTGAAGCGGGACAGCCCTACGAGCAGTACTTC
TRBV5-6	TRBD1	TRBJ1-1	many	CASSAGQVHLGTEAFF	TGTGCCAGCAGCGCCGGACAGGTCCATCTCGGCACTGAAGCTTTCTTT
TRBV6-5	-	TRBJ2-5	many	CASSYGQGFRAAQYF	TGTGCCAGCAGTTACGGGCAGGGGTTCCGTGCGGCCCAGTACTTC
TRBV6-1	TRBD1	TRBJ2-1	many	CASSVTGVGEQFF	TGTGCCAGCAGCGTGACAGGGGTTGGTGAGCAGTTCTTC
TRBV15	-	TRBJ1-2	many	CATSPPGLFNYGYTF	TGTGCCACCAGCCCTCCGGGACTCTTTAACTATGGCTACACCTTC
TRBV2	TRBD2	TRBJ2-2	many	CAGGLEGGSSGELFF	TGTGCCGGGGGACTAGAAGGAGGTTCCTCCGGGGAGCTGTTTTTT
TRBV29-1	TRBD1	TRBJ2-1	many	CSVGRDSHEQFF	TGCAGCGTTGGTAGGGACAGCCATGAGCAGTTCTTC
TRBV5-1	-	TRBJ2-3	many	CASSLGTARTDTQYF	TGCGCCAGCAGCTTGGGGACAGCCCGCACAGATACGCAGTATTTT
TRBV5-6	-	TRBJ1-2	many	CASSLMVRGNYGYTF	TGTGCCAGCAGCTTGATGGTTAGAGGCAATTATGGCTACACCTTC
TRBV20-1	-	TRBJ2-3	-	CSAFGLPLDTQYF	TGCAGTGCTTTTGGACTACCCCTAGATACGCAGTATTTT
TRBV12-3/TRBV12-4	TRBD2	TRBJ2-3	many	CAGHRRSGRWDTQYF	TGTGCCGGCCATCGTCGGAGCGGGAGGTGGGATACGCAGTATTTT
TRBV27	-	TRBJ1-5	many	CASSFVQGDQPQHF	TGTGCCAGCAGTTTTGTTCAGGGCGATCAGCCCCAGCATTTT
TRBV7-6	TRBD2	TRBJ2-3	-	CASSLAASGSFTDTQYF	TGTGCCAGCAGCTTAGCGGCTAGCGGATCCTTCACAGATACGCAGTATTTT
TRBV7-8	TRBD1	TRBJ1-1	many	CASSLGQASNTEAFF	TGTGCCAGCAGCCTCGGACAGGCCTCGAACACTGAAGCTTTCTTT
TRBV28	TRBD2	TRBJ2-5	many	CASSLSGGRPHQETQYF	TGTGCCAGCAGTTTATCGGGGGGAAGGCCGCACCAAGAGACCCAGTACTTC
TRBV7-2	TRBD2	TRBJ2-1	many	CASSKGLALGNEQFF	TGTGCCAGCAGCAAGGGACTAGCTCTGGGCAATGAGCAGTTCTTC
TRBV6-2/TRBV6-3	-	TRBJ2-1	many	CASSDFNEQFF	TGTGCCAGCAGTGACTTCAATGAGCAGTTCTTC
TRBV28	TRBD1	TRBJ2-5	many	CASSLPTRDREETQYF	TGTGCCAGCAGTTTACCCACCCGGGACAGAGAAGAGACCCAGTACTTC
TRBV5-1	-	TRBJ2-2	many	CASRATILTGELFF	TGCGCCAGCAGGGCGACTATTCTCACCGGGGAGCTGTTTTTT
TRBV2	-	TRBJ2-7	many	CASSGLFYEQYF	TGTGCCAGCAGTGGACTCTTCTACGAGCAGTACTTC
TRBV24-1	-	TRBJ2-1	many	CATSLPRDAGVHEQFF	TGTGCCACCAGTCTCCCCCGGGATGCAGGAGTGCATGAGCAGTTCTTC
TRBV5-5	-	TRBJ2-3	medium-sized	CASSLVGTDTQYF	TGTGCCAGCAGCTTGGTCGGCACAGATACGCAGTATTTT
TRBV12-5	-	TRBJ2-1	many	CASQPGSYNEQFF	TGTGCTAGCCAGCCGGGATCCTACAATGAGCAGTTCTTC
TRBV5-1	-	TRBJ2-5	-	CASSLTSRTEETQYF	TGCGCCAGCAGCTTAACTAGTCGAACAGAAGAGACCCAGTACTTC
TRBV29-1	TRBD1	TRBJ2-1	many	CSVRRGQGTNEQFF	TGCAGCGTTCGAAGGGGACAGGGGACCAATGAGCAGTTCTTC
TRBV10-3	TRBD2	TRBJ2-3	-	CAIRSTRGGTDTQYF	TGTGCCATCAGATCGACAAGGGGAGGGACAGATACGCAGTATTTT
TRBV12-3/TRBV12-4	TRBD1	TRBJ1-3	many	CASSPLGQGSGNTIYF	TGTGCCAGCAGTCCCCTGGGACAGGGCTCTGGAAACACCATATATTTT
TRBV11-1	TRBD1	TRBJ2-1	few	CASSLESPGTGATSRHNEQFF	TGTGCCAGCAGCTTAGAATCTCCCGGGACAGGGGCCACCAGTAGACACAATGAGCAGTTCTTC
TRBV12-3/TRBV12-4	-	TRBJ1-6	many	CASRSGGTAYNSPLHF	TGTGCCAGCAGGTCGGGTGGGACTGCGTATAATTCACCCCTCCACTTT
TRBV7-2	-	TRBJ2-5	many	CASSSSTGRRQTQYF	TGTGCCAGCAGCTCCTCGACGGGGCGGAGACAGACCCAGTACTTC